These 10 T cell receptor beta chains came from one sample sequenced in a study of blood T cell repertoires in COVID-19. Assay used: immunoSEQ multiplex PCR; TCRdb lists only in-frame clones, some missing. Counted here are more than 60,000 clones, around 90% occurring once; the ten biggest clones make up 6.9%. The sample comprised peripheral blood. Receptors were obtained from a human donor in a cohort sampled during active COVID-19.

In DNA form, the CDR3 reads TGTGCCAGCAGTTTTATTCTCACAGATACGCAGTATTTT. This translates into CASSFILTDTQYF. The genes are TRBV12-3 or TRBV12-4 and TRBJ2-3; unclear D gene. V was pared by 3 bases and J by 2 bases, with 6 bases between. CDR3 length equals 13 residues.

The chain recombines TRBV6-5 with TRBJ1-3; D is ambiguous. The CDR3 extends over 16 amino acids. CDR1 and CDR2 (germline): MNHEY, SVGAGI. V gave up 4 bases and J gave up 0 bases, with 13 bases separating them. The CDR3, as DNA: TGTGCCAGCAGTTTAATCGAGTCTCTCTCTGGAAACACCATATATTTT. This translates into CASSLIESLSGNTIYF.

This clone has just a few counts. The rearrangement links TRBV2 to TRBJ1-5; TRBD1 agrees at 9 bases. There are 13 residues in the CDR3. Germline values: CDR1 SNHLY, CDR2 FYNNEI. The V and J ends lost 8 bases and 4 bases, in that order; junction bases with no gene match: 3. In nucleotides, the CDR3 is TGTGCCAGCCTAGGACAGGGGAATCAGCCCCAGCATTTT. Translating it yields CASLGQGNQPQHF.

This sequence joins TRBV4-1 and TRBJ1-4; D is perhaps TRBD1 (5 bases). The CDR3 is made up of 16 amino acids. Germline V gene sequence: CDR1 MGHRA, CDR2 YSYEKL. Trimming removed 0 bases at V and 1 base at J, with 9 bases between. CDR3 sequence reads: CASSQDPGVTNEKLFF. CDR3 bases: TGCGCCAGCAGCCAAGATCCGGGGGTAACTAATGAAAAACTGTTTTTT.

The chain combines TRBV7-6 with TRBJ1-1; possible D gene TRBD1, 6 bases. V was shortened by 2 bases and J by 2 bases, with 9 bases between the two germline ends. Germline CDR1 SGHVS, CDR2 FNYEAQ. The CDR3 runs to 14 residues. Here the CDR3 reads CASSLKTGNTEAFF. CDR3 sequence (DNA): TGTGCCAGCAGCTTAAAGACAGGCAACACTGAAGCTTTCTTT. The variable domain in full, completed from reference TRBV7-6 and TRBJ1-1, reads GAGVSQSPRYKVTKRGQDVALRCDPISGHVSLYWYRQALGQGPEFLTYFNYEAQQDKSGLPNDRFSAERPEGSISTLTIQRTEQRDSAMYRCASSLKTGNTEAFFGQGTRLTVV.

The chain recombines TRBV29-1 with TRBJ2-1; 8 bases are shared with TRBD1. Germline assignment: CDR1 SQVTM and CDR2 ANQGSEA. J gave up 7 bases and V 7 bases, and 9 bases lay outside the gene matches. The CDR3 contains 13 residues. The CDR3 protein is CSGTGQGQNEQFF. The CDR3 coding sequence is TGCAGCGGTACTGGACAGGGCCAAAATGAGCAGTTCTTC.

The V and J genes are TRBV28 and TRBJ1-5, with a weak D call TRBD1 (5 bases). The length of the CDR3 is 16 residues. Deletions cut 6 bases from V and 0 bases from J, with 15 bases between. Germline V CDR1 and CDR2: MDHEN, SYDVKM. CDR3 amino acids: CASRLQGVYSNQPQHF. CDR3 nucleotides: TGTGCCAGCAGATTGCAGGGTGTTTATAGCAATCAGCCCCAGCATTTT.

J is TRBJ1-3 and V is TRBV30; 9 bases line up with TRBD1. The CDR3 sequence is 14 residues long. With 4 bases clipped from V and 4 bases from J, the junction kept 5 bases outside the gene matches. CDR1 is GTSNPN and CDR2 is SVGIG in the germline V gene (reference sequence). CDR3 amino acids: CAWTIQGAGNTIYF. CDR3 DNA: TGTGCCTGGACCATACAGGGGGCGGGAAACACCATATATTTT.

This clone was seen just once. CDR3 loop: CASSSDSGGAIDTQYF. CDR3 nucleotides: TGCGCCAGCAGCTCTGATAGCGGGGGGGCGATAGATACGCAGTATTTT. The chain employs TRBV5-1 and TRBJ2-3; 11 bases map to TRBD2. V lost 3 bases and J lost 5; bases outside the gene matches: 8. The CDR3 spans 16 residues. In germline, CDR1 is SGHRS, CDR2 YFSETQ.

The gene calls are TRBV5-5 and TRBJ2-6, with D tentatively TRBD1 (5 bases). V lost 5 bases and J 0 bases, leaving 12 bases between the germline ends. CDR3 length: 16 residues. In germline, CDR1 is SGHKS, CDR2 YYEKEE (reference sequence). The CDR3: CASRPDRLSGANVLTF. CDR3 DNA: TGTGCCAGCAGACCCGACAGACTCTCTGGGGCCAACGTCCTGACTTTC.